This T cell receptor (beta chain) came from a study of early T cells in non-severe SARS-CoV-2 infection. Across the whole study: Bulk RNA isolated from unsorted whole blood underwent sequencing; chains were not paired.

The study, taken as a whole, reports: VDJdb matching skewed toward anti-spike CD8 responses, missing private and CD4 specificities.

Individually, cDNA molecules had unique molecular identifiers attached to them. TCRdb used MiXCR to reprocess the 5' RACE reads, holding one entry per CDR3 protein. Of 50,000 to 60,000 distinct CDR3 sequences listed, around an eighth are singletons. As regards this clonotype: Its antigen is still unknown.

CDR1 and CDR2 (germline): MGHRA, YSYEKL. V lost 4 bases and J lost 6, with 7 bases in between. The CDR3 runs to 12 residues. Sequenced sample: whole blood. V gene TRBV4-1 combines with J gene TRBJ2-1; possibly TRBD1 for D (5 bases). This sequence was found in an adult who was a healthcare worker with PCR-confirmed SARS-CoV-2 infection or an uninfected control (not recorded which). The DNA for the CDR3 is TGCGCCAGCAGCCGCAGGGTCAATGAGCAGTTCTTC. This translates into CASSRRVNEQFF.